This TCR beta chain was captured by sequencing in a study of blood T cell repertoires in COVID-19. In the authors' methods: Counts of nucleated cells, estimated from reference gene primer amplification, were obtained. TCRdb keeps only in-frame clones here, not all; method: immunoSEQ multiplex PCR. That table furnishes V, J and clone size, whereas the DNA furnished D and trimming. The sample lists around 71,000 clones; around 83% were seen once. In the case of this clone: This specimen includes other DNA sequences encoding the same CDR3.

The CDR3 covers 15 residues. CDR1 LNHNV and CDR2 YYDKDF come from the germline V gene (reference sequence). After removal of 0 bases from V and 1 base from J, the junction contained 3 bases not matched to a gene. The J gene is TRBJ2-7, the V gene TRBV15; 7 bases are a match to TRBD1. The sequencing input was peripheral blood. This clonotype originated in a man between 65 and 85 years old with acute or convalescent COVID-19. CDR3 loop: CATSRDRDSSYEQYF. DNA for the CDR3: TGTGCCACCAGCAGAGATAGGGACAGTTCCTACGAGCAGTACTTC. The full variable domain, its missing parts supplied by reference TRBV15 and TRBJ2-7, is DAMVIQNPRYQVTQFGKPVTLSCSQTLNHNVMYWYQQKSSQAPKLLFHYYDKDFNNEADTPDNFQSRRPNTSFCFLDIRSPGLGDTAMYLCATSRDRDSSYEQYFGPGTRLTVT.